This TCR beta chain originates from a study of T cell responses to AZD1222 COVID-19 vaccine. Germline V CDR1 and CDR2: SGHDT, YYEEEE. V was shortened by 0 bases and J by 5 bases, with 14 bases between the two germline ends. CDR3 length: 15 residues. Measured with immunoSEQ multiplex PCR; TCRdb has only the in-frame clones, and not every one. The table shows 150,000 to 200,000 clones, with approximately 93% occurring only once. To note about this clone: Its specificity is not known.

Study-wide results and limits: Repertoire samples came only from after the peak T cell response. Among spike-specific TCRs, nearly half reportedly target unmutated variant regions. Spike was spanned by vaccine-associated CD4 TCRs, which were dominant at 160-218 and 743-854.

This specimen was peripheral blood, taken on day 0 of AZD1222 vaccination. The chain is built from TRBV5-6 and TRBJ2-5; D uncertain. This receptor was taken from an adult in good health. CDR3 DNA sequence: TGTGCCAGCAGCTTGGAACAGAGGAATGGGGAGACCCAGTACTTC. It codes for CASSLEQRNGETQYF.